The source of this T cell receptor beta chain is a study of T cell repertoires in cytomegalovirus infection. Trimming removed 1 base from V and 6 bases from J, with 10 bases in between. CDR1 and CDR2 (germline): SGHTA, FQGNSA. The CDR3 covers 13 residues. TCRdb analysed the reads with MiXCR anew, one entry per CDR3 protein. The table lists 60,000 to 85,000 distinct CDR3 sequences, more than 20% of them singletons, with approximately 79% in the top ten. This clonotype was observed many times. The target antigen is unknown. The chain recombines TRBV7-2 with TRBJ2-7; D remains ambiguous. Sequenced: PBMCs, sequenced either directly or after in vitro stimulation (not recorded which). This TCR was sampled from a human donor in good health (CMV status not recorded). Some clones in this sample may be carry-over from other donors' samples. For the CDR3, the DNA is TGTGCCAGCAGCTTAGATTGGGCGACCGAGCAGTACGTC. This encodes CASSLDWATEQYV.